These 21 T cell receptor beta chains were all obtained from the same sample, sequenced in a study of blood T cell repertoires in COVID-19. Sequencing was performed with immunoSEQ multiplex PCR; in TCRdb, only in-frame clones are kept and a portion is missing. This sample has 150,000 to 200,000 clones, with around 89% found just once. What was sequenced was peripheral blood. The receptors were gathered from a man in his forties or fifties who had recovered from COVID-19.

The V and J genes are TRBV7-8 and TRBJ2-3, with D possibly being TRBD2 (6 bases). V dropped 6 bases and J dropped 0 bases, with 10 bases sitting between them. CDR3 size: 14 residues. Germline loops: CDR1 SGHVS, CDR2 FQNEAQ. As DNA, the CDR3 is TGTGCCAGCAGTCATCGGGGGAGCACAGATACGCAGTATTTT. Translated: CASSHRGSTDTQYF.

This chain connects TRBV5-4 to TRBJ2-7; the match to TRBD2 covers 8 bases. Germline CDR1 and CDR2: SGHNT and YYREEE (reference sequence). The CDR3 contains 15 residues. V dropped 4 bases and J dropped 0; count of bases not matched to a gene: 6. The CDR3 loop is CASSGSLAGSYEQYF. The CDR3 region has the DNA TGTGCCAGCAGCGGGAGTCTAGCGGGCTCCTACGAGCAGTACTTC. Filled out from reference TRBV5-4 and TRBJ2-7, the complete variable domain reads ETGVTQSPTHLIKTRGQQVTLRCSSQSGHNTVSWYQQALGQGPQFIFQYYREEENGRGNFPPRFSGLQFPNYSSELNVNALELDDSALYLCASSGSLAGSYEQYFGPGTRLTVT.

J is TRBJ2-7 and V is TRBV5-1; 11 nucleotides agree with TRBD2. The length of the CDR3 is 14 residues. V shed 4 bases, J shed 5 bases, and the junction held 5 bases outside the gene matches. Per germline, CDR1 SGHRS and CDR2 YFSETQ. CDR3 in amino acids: CASSASGRKNEQYF. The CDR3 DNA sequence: TGCGCCAGCAGCGCTAGCGGGAGGAAGAACGAGCAGTACTTC.

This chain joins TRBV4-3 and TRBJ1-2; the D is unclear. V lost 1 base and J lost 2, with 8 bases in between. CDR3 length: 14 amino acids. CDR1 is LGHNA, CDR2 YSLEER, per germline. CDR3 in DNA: TGCGCCAGCAGCCAAGTCAGCGGGAACTATGGCTACACCTTC. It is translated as CASSQVSGNYGYTF.

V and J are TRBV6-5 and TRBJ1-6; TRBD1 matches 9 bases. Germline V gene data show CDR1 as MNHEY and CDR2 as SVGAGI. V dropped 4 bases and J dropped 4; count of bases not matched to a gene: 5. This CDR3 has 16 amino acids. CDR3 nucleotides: TGTGCCAGCAGTTCCTCCGACAGGGGGTATAATTCACCCCTCCACTTT. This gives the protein CASSSSDRGYNSPLHF.

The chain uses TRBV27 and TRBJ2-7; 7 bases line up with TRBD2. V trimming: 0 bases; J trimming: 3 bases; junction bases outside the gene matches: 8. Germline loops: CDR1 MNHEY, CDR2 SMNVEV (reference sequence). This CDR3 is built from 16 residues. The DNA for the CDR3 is TGTGCCAGCAGTTTATCCCCCGGGGGGTCCCGCTACGAGCAGTACTTC. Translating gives CASSLSPGGSRYEQYF.

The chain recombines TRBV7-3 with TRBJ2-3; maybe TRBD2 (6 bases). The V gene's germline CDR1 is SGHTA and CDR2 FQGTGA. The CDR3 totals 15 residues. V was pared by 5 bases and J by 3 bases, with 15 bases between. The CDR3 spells CASSRFGSETDTQYF. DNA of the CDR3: TGTGCCAGCAGCCGTTTCGGGAGTGAAACAGATACGCAGTATTTT.

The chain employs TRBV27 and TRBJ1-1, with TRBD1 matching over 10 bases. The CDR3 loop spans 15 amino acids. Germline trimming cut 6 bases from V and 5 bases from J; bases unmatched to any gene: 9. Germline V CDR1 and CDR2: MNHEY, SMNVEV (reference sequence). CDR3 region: CASREETGGRTEAFF. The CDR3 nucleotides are TGTGCCAGCAGGGAAGAGACAGGGGGCCGGACTGAAGCTTTCTTT.

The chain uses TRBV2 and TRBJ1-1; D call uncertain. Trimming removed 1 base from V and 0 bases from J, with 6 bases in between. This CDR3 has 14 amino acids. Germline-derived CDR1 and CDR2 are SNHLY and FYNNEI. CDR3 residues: CASSEGELNTEAFF. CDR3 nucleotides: TGTGCCAGCAGTGAAGGGGAGTTGAACACTGAAGCTTTCTTT.

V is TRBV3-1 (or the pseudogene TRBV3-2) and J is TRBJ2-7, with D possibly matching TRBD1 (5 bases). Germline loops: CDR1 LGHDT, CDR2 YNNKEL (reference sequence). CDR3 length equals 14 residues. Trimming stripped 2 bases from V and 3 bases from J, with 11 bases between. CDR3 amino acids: CASSQQNRYYEQYF. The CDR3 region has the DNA TGTGCCAGCAGCCAACAGAACAGGTACTACGAGCAGTACTTC.

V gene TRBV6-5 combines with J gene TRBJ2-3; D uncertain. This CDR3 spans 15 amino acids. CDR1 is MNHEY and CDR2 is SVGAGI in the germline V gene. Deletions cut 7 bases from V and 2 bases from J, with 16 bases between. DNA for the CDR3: TGTGCCAGCAAACAGACGGCCTCCTCCACAGATACGCAGTATTTT. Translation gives CASKQTASSTDTQYF.

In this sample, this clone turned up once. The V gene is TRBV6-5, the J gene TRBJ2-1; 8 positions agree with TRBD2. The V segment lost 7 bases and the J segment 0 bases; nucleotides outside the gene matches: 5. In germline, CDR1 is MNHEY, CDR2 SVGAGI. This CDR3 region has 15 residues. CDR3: CASIRSGGSYNEQFF. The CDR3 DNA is TGTGCCAGCATTCGAAGCGGGGGCTCCTACAATGAGCAGTTCTTC.

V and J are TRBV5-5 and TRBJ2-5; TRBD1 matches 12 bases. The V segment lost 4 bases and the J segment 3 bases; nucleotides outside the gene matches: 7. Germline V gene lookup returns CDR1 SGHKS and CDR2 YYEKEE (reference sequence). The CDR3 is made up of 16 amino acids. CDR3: CASSPRDRGLEETQYF. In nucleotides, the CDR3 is TGTGCCAGCAGCCCCCGGGACAGGGGGCTGGAAGAGACCCAGTACTTC.

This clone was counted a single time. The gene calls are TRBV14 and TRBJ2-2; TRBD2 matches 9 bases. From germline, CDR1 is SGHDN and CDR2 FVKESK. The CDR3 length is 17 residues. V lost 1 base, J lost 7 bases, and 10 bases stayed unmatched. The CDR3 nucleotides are TGTGCCAGCAGCCAAGGTCACCTAGCGGGAAGGGTCGGGGAGCTGTTTTTT. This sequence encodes CASSQGHLAGRVGELFF.

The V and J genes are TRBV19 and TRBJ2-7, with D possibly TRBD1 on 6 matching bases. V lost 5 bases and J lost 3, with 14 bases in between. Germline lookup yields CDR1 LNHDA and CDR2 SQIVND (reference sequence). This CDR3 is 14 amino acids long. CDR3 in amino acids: CASSLGQGRYEQYF. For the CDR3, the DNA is TGTGCCAGTAGTCTCGGGCAGGGGCGCTACGAGCAGTACTTC.

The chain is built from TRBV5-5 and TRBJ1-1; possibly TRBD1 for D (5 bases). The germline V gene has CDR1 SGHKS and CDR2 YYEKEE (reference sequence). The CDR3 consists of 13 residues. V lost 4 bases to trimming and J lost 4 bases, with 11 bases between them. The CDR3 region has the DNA TGTGCCAGCAGCAGCGGGGGGAGCACTGAAGCTTTCTTT. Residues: CASSSGGSTEAFF.

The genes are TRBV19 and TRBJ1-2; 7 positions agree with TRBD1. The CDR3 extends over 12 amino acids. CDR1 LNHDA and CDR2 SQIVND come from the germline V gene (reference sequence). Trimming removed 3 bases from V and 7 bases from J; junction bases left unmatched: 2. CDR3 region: CASSMDRLGYTF. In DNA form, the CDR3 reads TGTGCCAGTAGTATGGACAGGCTTGGCTACACCTTC.

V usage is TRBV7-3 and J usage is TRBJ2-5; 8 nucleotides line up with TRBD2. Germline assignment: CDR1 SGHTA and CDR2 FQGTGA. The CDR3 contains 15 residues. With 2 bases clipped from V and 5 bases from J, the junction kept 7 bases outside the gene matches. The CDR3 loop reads CASSLDGRAGETQYF. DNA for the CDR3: TGTGCCAGCAGCTTAGACGGGAGGGCCGGGGAGACCCAGTACTTC.

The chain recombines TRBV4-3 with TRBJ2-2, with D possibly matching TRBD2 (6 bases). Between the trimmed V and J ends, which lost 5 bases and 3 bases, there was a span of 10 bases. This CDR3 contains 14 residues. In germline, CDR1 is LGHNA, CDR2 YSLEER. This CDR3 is CASSAGSYTGELFF. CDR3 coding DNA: TGCGCCAGCAGCGCGGGATCTTACACCGGGGAGCTGTTTTTT.

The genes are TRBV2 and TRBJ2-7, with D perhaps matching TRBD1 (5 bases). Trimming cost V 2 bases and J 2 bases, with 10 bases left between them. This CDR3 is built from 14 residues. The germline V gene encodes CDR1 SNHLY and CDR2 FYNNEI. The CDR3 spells CASSELQAPYEQYF. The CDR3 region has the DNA TGTGCCAGCAGTGAATTACAGGCCCCCTACGAGCAGTACTTC.

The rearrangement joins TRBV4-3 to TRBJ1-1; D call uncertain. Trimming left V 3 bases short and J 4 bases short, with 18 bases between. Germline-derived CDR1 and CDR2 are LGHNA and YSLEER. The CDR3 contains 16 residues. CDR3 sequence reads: CASSQLLPEAGTEAFF. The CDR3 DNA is TGCGCCAGCAGCCAGCTCCTTCCCGAGGCGGGCACTGAAGCTTTCTTT.